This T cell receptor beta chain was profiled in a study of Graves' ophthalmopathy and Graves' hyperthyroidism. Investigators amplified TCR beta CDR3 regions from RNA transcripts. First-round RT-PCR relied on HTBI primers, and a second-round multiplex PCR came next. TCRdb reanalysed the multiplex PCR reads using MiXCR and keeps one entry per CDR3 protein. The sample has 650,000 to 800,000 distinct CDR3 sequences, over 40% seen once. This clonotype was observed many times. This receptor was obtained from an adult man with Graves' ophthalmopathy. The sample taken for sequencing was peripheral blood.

The CDR3 sequence: CASTIGTGGNLQPQHF. CDR3 sequence (DNA): TGTGCCAGTACCATCGGGACAGGGGGCAATCTACAGCCCCAGCATTTT. This rearrangement joins TRBV19 to TRBJ1-5; the match to TRBD1 covers 12 bases. The CDR3 length is 16 residues. The trim removed 7 bases at V and 7 bases at J, leaving 11 bases unmatched. Germline V gene sequence: CDR1 LNHDA, CDR2 SQIVND (reference sequence).